This passage covers 15 T cell receptor beta chains from one sample sequenced in a study of read filtering for tumor transcriptome and immune sequencing. From about 400 ng of RNA, a library with molecular barcoded alpha/delta and beta/gamma adaptors was made. MiXCR was run by TCRdb on the reads, yielding one entry per CDR3 protein. The sample lists 45,000 to 55,000 distinct CDR3 sequences, roughly 19% occurring once. Sequencing used a population of CD138-negative cells sorted from bone marrow. Every receptor here comes from a donor aged 40 or over with multiple myeloma.

V is TRBV19 and J is TRBJ2-3; 14 nucleotides match TRBD2. J was trimmed by 4 bases and V by 6 bases; bases with no gene match: 3. The CDR3 is made up of 15 amino acids. Per the germline V gene, CDR1 is LNHDA and CDR2 is SQIVND (reference sequence). The CDR3 here is CASRRLAGGPDTQYF. CDR3 DNA sequence: TGTGCCAGTAGAAGACTAGCGGGAGGGCCAGATACGCAGTATTTT.

Many counts were recorded for this clonotype. The V and J genes are TRBV11-2 and TRBJ2-1; 9 bases fit TRBD1. Trimming removed 6 bases from V and 5 bases from J; junction bases left unmatched: 8. Germline-derived CDR1 and CDR2 are SGHAT and FQNNGV. This CDR3 is 15 amino acids long. CDR3 residues: CASRSPGTGNNEQFF. DNA for the CDR3: TGTGCCAGCAGGTCGCCTGGGACAGGGAACAATGAGCAGTTCTTC.

By share, this clonotype ranks as large. An end of the junction differs from the germline gene, which may be a read error. V usage is TRBV24-1 and J usage is TRBJ2-1, with 9 bases identical to TRBD2. The CDR3 is 16 amino acids. CDR1 is KGHDR, CDR2 SFDVKD, per germline. CDR3 coding DNA: TGTGCCACCAATGATGGGGGCAGCGGGAGGAGGGATGAGCAGTTCTTC. Its protein is CATNDGGSGRRDEQFF.

Points on this clonotype: A much larger clone lies one base from this, so it may be a read error. This chain connects TRBV27 to TRBJ1-1, with 9 positions matching TRBD1. The V segment lost 5 bases and the J segment 6 bases; nucleotides outside the gene matches: 7. The CDR3 has 14 residues. Germline CDR1 reads MNHEY; CDR2 reads SMNVEV (reference sequence). The CDR3 spells CASSATGGWPEAFF. The CDR3 region has the DNA TGTGCCAGCAGTGCCACAGGGGGCTGGCCTGAAGCTTTCTTT.

This clonotype was seen at least ten times. V usage is TRBV20-1 and J usage is TRBJ2-7; D may be TRBD1 or TRBD2 (6 bases each). V shed 0 bases and J shed 3 bases, with 18 bases lying between them. The CDR3 is made up of 16 amino acids. Germline CDR1 and CDR2: DFQATT and SNEGSKA (reference sequence). Written as DNA, the CDR3 is TGCAGTGCTAGAGATGGGGGACGGGGGACAAACTACGAGCAGTACTTC. This translates into CSARDGGRGTNYEQYF.

Only one count was recorded for this clonotype. Just one base apart from a much larger clone, this may be a read error. The CDR3 does not end in the conserved phenylalanine or tryptophan, so this is likely a read error. This sequence joins TRBV4-1 and TRBJ2-5, with 15 positions matching TRBD2. The CDR3 covers 17 residues. V shed 0 bases, J shed 4 bases, and the junction held 3 bases outside the gene matches. Germline CDR1 MGHRA, CDR2 YSYEKL. Written as DNA, the CDR3 is TGCGCCAGCAGCCAAGATCCGGGACTAGCGGGAGGAGAGACCCAGTACCTC. Encoded protein: CASSQDPGLAGGETQYL.

This clonotype was picked up many times. The chain is built from TRBV20-1 and TRBJ1-5; D not resolved. Trimming took 0 bases from V and 7 from J, leaving 16 bases between them. The CDR3 runs to 15 residues. Germline V lookup: CDR1 DFQATT, CDR2 SNEGSKA (reference sequence). This chain's CDR3 is CSARDTLGVSQPQHF. CDR3 nucleotides: TGCAGTGCTAGAGACACCCTCGGCGTGTCCCAGCCCCAGCATTTT.

The sample holds many counts of this clonotype. This chain connects TRBV7-3 to TRBJ2-1, with 7 bases identical to TRBD2. The V gene end was trimmed by 1 base and the J gene end by 10 bases; junction bases not matched to a gene: 10. This CDR3 spans 15 amino acids. From germline, CDR1 is SGHTA and CDR2 FQGTGA. CDR3 sequence reads: CASSLNGWGGEEQFF. CDR3 bases: TGTGCCAGCAGCTTAAACGGATGGGGGGGTGAGGAGCAGTTCTTC.

This clonotype was counted ten times or more. The rearrangement uses TRBV12-3 or TRBV12-4 and TRBJ2-7, with 9 nucleotides matching TRBD1. V lost 6 bases to trimming and J lost 6 bases; unmatched junction nucleotides: 6. The length of the CDR3 is 13 residues. CDR3 sequence: CASSLTGGIEQYF. As DNA, the CDR3 is TGTGCCAGCAGCTTAACAGGGGGCATCGAGCAGTACTTC.

This clonotype occurred many times. The chain carries TRBV24-1 and TRBJ2-3; a weak D match, TRBD2 (6 bases). Trimming shortened V by 9 bases and J by 2 bases, and 8 bases separated the two germline ends. CDR1 is KGHDR and CDR2 is SFDVKD in the germline V gene. The CDR3 consists of 12 residues. The CDR3 nucleotides are TGTGCCACCGGGACTCCCACAGATACGCAGTATTTT. This sequence encodes CATGTPTDTQYF.

This clonotype was detected ten times or more. CDR3 in amino acids: CASSSHRGTEAFF. The CDR3 nucleotides are TGTGCCAGCAGCTCCCACAGGGGCACTGAAGCTTTCTTT. The rearrangement uses TRBV7-3 and TRBJ1-1, with TRBD1 matching over 7 bases. The trim removed 4 bases at V and 4 bases at J, leaving 3 bases unmatched. CDR1 is SGHTA, CDR2 FQGTGA, per germline. This CDR3 has 13 residues.

This clonotype was seen many times. CDR3 sequence: CAISESKYEQYF. The CDR3 DNA reads as TGTGCCATCAGTGAGTCGAAGTACGAGCAGTACTTC. The rearrangement joins TRBV10-3 to TRBJ2-7; D remains ambiguous. V shed 0 bases and J shed 4 bases, with 4 bases lying between them. The germline V gene has CDR1 ENHRY and CDR2 SYGVKD. This CDR3 has 12 amino acids.

The count of this clonotype is one. A read error may explain this, as a much larger clone is one base away. The V call is TRBV6-5, the J call TRBJ2-7; D perhaps matches TRBD1 (7 bases). The CDR3 runs to 12 residues. CDR1 is MNHEY and CDR2 is SVGAGI in the germline V gene. Trimming took off 7 bases at V and 8 bases at J, with 15 bases between the two ends. In DNA form, the CDR3 reads TGTGCCAGCACGGGGGACAGCGGACAGCAGTACTTC. It encodes CASTGDSGQQYF.

This clonotype was counted many times. Here the CDR3 DNA reads TGTGCCAGCGGAATTAGCGGGAGAGGTGGTACGCAGTATTTT. This codes for CASGISGRGGTQYF. The chain combines TRBV12-3 or TRBV12-4 with TRBJ2-3; 9 bases line up with TRBD2. Trimming took 8 bases from V and 8 from J; bases not matched to a gene: 11. The CDR3 loop spans 14 amino acids.

The sample holds many counts of this clonotype. The chain recombines TRBV7-8 with TRBJ2-7; 12 bases fit TRBD2. The CDR3 has 17 amino acids. Germline V lookup: CDR1 SGHVS, CDR2 FQNEAQ. V trimming: 0 bases; J trimming: 2 bases; junction bases outside the gene matches: 5. The CDR3 DNA is TGTGCCAGCAGCTTAGCGACTAGCGGGAGTAGGACCTACGAGCAGTACTTC. It specifies CASSLATSGSRTYEQYF.